Below are 16 T cell receptor beta chains sequenced from a single sample in a study of OX40 agonist ivuxolimab in advanced cancers. Profiled with immunoSEQ multiplex PCR; TCRdb holds only in-frame clones, not every one. Of around 85,000 clones in the sample, around 90% are singletons; the top ten hold 1.5% to 2%. The input for sequencing was CD4+ or CD8+ T cells sorted from blood, taken in a trial of the OX40 agonist ivuxolimab. The receptor source for this set is an adult with an advanced solid tumor such as melanoma, head and neck, liver or kidney cancer.

This chain connects TRBV7-2 to TRBJ2-7; 8 bases line up with TRBD1. CDR1 SGHTA and CDR2 FQGNSA come from the germline V gene. J was trimmed by 3 bases and V by 5 bases; bases with no gene match: 3. The CDR3 runs to 13 residues. CDR3 nucleotide sequence: TGTGCCAGCAGCCGGGACAGGAACTACGAGCAGTACTTC. Translated: CASSRDRNYEQYF.

This chain connects TRBV28 to TRBJ1-2; D possibly corresponds to TRBD1 (5 bases). Trimming removed 3 bases at V and 0 bases at J, with 11 bases between. Looked up from germline, CDR1 is MDHEN and CDR2 is SYDVKM. The length of the CDR3 is 15 residues. In DNA form, the CDR3 reads TGTGCCAGCAGTTTTTCGTCGGGACCTAACTATGGCTACACCTTC. Protein product: CASSFSSGPNYGYTF.

V is TRBV11-2 and J is TRBJ1-3; unclear D gene. Germline assignment: CDR1 SGHAT and CDR2 FQNNGV. This CDR3 spans 13 amino acids. V lost 5 bases and J 0 bases, leaving 5 bases between the germline ends. Here the CDR3 reads CASSTYSGNTIYF. The CDR3 bases are TGTGCCAGCAGCACATACTCTGGAAACACCATATATTTT. Complete variable domain (other parts from reference TRBV11-2 and TRBJ1-3): EAGVAQSPRYKIIEKRQSVAFWCNPISGHATLYWYQQILGQGPKLLIQFQNNGVVDDSQLPKDRFSAERLKGVDSTLKIQPAKLEDSAVYLCASSTYSGNTIYFGEGSWLTVV.

This chain uses TRBV11-3 with TRBJ2-2, with 10 bases lining up with TRBD1. V dropped 2 bases and J dropped 7; count of bases not matched to a gene: 7. The CDR3 has 16 amino acids. Germline assignment: CDR1 SGHNT and CDR2 YENEEA. As DNA, the CDR3 is TGTGCCAGCAGCTTATTCTCGGGACAGGGGAGCGGGGAGCTGTTTTTT. This sequence encodes CASSLFSGQGSGELFF.

V and J are TRBV7-9 and TRBJ1-1, with D tentatively TRBD1 (5 bases). V lost 4 bases and J 1 base, leaving 7 bases between the germline ends. This CDR3 comprises 13 residues. CDR1 is SEHNR and CDR2 is FQNEAQ in the germline V gene (reference sequence). CDR3 DNA sequence: TGTGCCAGCAGCTACGGACAGAACACTGAAGCTTTCTTT. This gives the protein CASSYGQNTEAFF.

This clone has just a few counts. V is TRBV19 and J is TRBJ2-1; TRBD2 matches 14 bases. This CDR3 comprises 17 residues. Germline loops: CDR1 LNHDA, CDR2 SQIVND (reference sequence). V lost 5 bases to trimming and J lost 8 bases; unmatched junction nucleotides: 11. This chain's CDR3 is CASSVGPGLAGVDEQFF. DNA of the CDR3: TGTGCCAGTAGTGTAGGACCGGGACTAGCGGGAGTGGATGAGCAGTTCTTC.

This rearrangement joins TRBV5-4 to TRBJ2-1; D perhaps matches TRBD1 (5 bases). The V gene's germline CDR1 is SGHNT and CDR2 YYREEE (reference sequence). The V gene lost 4 bases and the J gene lost 9 bases, with 17 bases spanning the gap. CDR3 length equals 14 residues. In DNA, the CDR3 is TGTGCCAGCAGCACGCTTACCCAGGGTGCTGAGCAGTTCTTC. Translated: CASSTLTQGAEQFF.

The genes are TRBV11-2 and TRBJ2-1; the match to TRBD2 covers 11 bases. The CDR3 has 16 residues. Trimming at V came to 6 bases and at J to 3 bases, leaving 7 bases not matched to a gene. Germline V lookup: CDR1 SGHAT, CDR2 FQNNGV. CDR3 coding DNA: TGTGCCAGCAGACCTCTAGCGGGAGGATTCTACAATGAGCAGTTCTTC. Translation gives CASRPLAGGFYNEQFF. Looking up the rest from reference TRBV11-2 and TRBJ2-1 gives the full variable domain: EAGVAQSPRYKIIEKRQSVAFWCNPISGHATLYWYQQILGQGPKLLIQFQNNGVVDDSQLPKDRFSAERLKGVDSTLKIQPAKLEDSAVYLCASRPLAGGFYNEQFFGPGTRLTVL.

The chain has TRBV28 and TRBJ2-7, with TRBD2 matching over 11 bases. The CDR3 contains 15 residues. Trimming removed 3 bases from V and 5 bases from J; junction bases left unmatched: 6. Germline CDR1 MDHEN, CDR2 SYDVKM. The CDR3 is CASSLVTSGRHEQYF. CDR3 sequence (DNA): TGTGCCAGCAGTTTGGTAACTAGCGGGAGACACGAGCAGTACTTC.

This clone was detected once. The chain joins TRBV5-4 to TRBJ1-2; 9 bases match TRBD1. Germline V lookup: CDR1 SGHNT, CDR2 YYREEE (reference sequence). This CDR3 is built from 13 residues. Germline trimming cut 4 bases from V and 5 bases from J; bases unmatched to any gene: 3. CDR3 nucleotides: TGTGCCAGCAGCGAGACAGGGGGGTATGGCTACACCTTC. This encodes CASSETGGYGYTF.

CDR3 nucleotides: TGTGCCAGCACCTCAAGGACAGCCGGAGATACGCAGTATTTT. Protein: CASTSRTAGDTQYF. V is TRBV2 and J is TRBJ2-3; a weak D match, TRBD1 (6 bases). Trimming pared 7 bases from V and 5 bases from J, leaving 16 bases between. Germline V gives CDR1 SNHLY, CDR2 FYNNEI. CDR3 length: 14 residues. Filled out from reference TRBV2 and TRBJ2-3, the complete variable domain reads EPEVTQTPSHQVTQMGQEVILRCVPISNHLYFYWYRQILGQKVEFLVSFYNNEISEKSEIFDDQFSVERPDGSNFTLKIRSTKLEDSAMYFCASTSRTAGDTQYFGPGTRLTVL.

V gene TRBV5-1 combines with J gene TRBJ1-1; TRBD1 is a possible D gene (5 bases). CDR1 and CDR2 from the germline V gene are SGHRS and YFSETQ. The V gene lost 1 base and the J gene lost 4 bases, with 5 bases spanning the gap. The CDR3 spans 12 residues. CDR3 nucleotides: TGCGCCAGCAGCTTGACAGGCACTGAAGCTTTCTTT. Translated: CASSLTGTEAFF.

The V call is TRBV4-2, the J call TRBJ2-7; 11 bases align to TRBD2. This CDR3 comprises 15 residues. Looked up from germline, CDR1 is LGHNA and CDR2 is YNFKEQ. J lost 4 bases, V lost 0 bases, and 2 bases had no gene match. The CDR3 region has the DNA TGTGCCAGCAGCCAAGATCCTAGCGGGAGGTACGAGCAGTACTTC. Protein: CASSQDPSGRYEQYF.

This chain joins TRBV14 and TRBJ2-4, with 10 nucleotides matching TRBD1. The CDR3 spans 16 residues. V lost 3 bases and J lost 8; bases outside the gene matches: 10. The germline CDR1 and CDR2 sequences are SGHDN and FVKESK. CDR3 coding DNA: TGTGCCAGCAGCCACAGCACGGGACAGGGGCGGGACATTCAGTACTTC. As protein: CASSHSTGQGRDIQYF.

This clone rates as medium-sized. The rearrangement uses TRBV5-1 and TRBJ1-2; 8 bases are a match to TRBD1. Germline values: CDR1 SGHRS, CDR2 YFSETQ. The CDR3 runs to 13 residues. V lost 3 bases to trimming and J lost 2 bases; unmatched junction nucleotides: 0. Here the CDR3 DNA reads TGCGCCAGCAGCTGGGACAGGAACTATGGCTACACCTTC. Protein sequence: CASSWDRNYGYTF.

The CDR3 DNA reads as TGTGCCAGTAGTATCCGGCCAGGTTTACGGATTCAGCCCCAGCATTTT. As protein: CASSIRPGLRIQPQHF. The V and J genes are TRBV19 and TRBJ1-5; D gene uncertain. The V end was cut by 3 bases, the J end by 6 bases, with 18 bases between. Germline values: CDR1 LNHDA, CDR2 SQIVND (reference sequence). The length of the CDR3 is 16 residues.